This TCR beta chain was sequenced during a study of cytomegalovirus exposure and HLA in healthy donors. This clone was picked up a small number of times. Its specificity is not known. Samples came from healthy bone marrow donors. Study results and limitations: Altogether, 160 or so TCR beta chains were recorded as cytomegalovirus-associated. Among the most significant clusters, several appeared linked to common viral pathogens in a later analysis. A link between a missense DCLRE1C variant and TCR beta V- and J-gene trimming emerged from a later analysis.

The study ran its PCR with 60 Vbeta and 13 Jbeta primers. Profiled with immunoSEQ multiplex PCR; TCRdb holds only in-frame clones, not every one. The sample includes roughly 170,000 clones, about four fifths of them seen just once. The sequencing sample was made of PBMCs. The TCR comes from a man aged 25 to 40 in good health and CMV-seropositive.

Here the CDR3 DNA reads TGTGCCAGCAGCCCCCAATCCGGGACAGGGGTCGTCGAGCAGTACTTC. Amino acids: CASSPQSGTGVVEQYF. The J gene is TRBJ2-7, the V gene TRBV7-2, with 10 bases lining up with TRBD1. CDR1 is SGHTA, CDR2 FQGNSA, per germline. Losses at the gene ends were 5 bases for V and 6 bases for J; bases not matched to a gene: 13. The CDR3 contains 16 residues.